This T cell receptor beta chain derives from a study of OX40 agonist ivuxolimab in advanced cancers. Study as a whole: The group had a mean age of about 60 years, ranged from about 20 to 79, and was around 86% male.

Study-level findings and limits: Among expanded peripheral T cells, antigen specificity went undetermined.

Autoimmune disease history or systemic immunosuppression was exclusionary. TCRdb's table, derived via immunoSEQ multiplex PCR, lists solely in-frame clones and lacks some. Of some 100,000 clones in the sample, over 75% were seen once. Turning to this clone: Its antigen is unknown.

The germline V and J ends were trimmed by 1 base and 8 bases, with 19 bases remaining between them. This CDR3 has 16 residues. Germline V CDR1 and CDR2: SGHRS, YFSETQ. The origin of this receptor is an adult with an advanced solid tumor such as melanoma, head and neck, liver or kidney cancer. Sequenced material: CD4+ or CD8+ T cells sorted from blood, taken in a trial of the OX40 agonist ivuxolimab. This chain connects TRBV5-1 to TRBJ2-1, with D unresolved. The CDR3 DNA reads as TGCGCCAGCAGCTTGTTGCCAACCCGGCTGGTGGATGAGCAGTTCTTC. The encoded protein is CASSLLPTRLVDEQFF. The full variable domain, rest sourced from reference TRBV5-1 and TRBJ2-1, is KAGVTQTPRYLIKTRGQQVTLSCSPISGHRSVSWYQQTPGQGLQFLFEYFSETQRNKGNFPGRFSGRQFSNSRSEMNVSTLELGDSALYLCASSLLPTRLVDEQFFGPGTRLTVL.